Listed below are T cell receptor beta chains from one sample, sequenced in a study of T cells in localized non-small cell lung cancer. Measured with immunoSEQ multiplex PCR; TCRdb has only the in-frame clones, and not every one. The data contain about 28,000 clones, around 92% of them singletons. Sequencing was performed on peripheral blood mononuclear cells, taken before any cancer treatment. The receptors here all came from a woman between 35 and 75 years old with stage III lung adenocarcinoma. The CDR3 runs from the conserved cysteine through the conserved F or W. D genes are given only for firm matches. Clone size is shown for a subset of rows, as once, few, many or a class of expanded clone.

j_gene,abundance,v_gene,d_gene,CDR3aa,CDR3nt
TRBJ1-1,NA,TRBV5-1,NA,CASSPNTGAGTEAFF,TGCGCCAGCAGCCCCAATACGGGGGCTGGGACTGAAGCTTTCTTT
TRBJ2-3,NA,TRBV7-9,TRBD1,CASSLTGGDADTQYF,TGTGCCAGCAGCTTGACAGGGGGAGACGCAGATACGCAGTATTTT
TRBJ2-2,NA,TRBV19,TRBD1,CASSRWTGGNTGELFF,TGTGCCAGTAGTAGGTGGACAGGGGGTAACACCGGGGAGCTGTTTTTT
TRBJ2-2,NA,TRBV5-4,NA,CASSTGRTGELFF,TGTGCCAGCAGCACCGGAAGGACCGGGGAGCTGTTTTTT
TRBJ1-4,NA,TRBV28,NA,CASTLPGSNEKLFF,TGTGCCAGCACCTTACCAGGGAGTAATGAAAAACTGTTTTTT
TRBJ2-3,NA,TRBV28,NA,CASSSSADITDTQYF,TGTGCCAGCAGTTCCTCAGCGGATATCACAGATACGCAGTATTTT
TRBJ2-3,NA,TRBV2,TRBD2,CASSEPLAGGSTDTQYF,TGTGCCAGCAGTGAACCTCTAGCGGGGGGGAGCACAGATACGCAGTATTTT
TRBJ2-3,NA,TRBV25-1,TRBD1,CASSWSGTGRQDTQYF,TGTGCCAGCAGTTGGTCCGGGACAGGGAGACAAGATACGCAGTATTTT
TRBJ1-4,NA,TRBV11-2,NA,CASSSIPGGVREKLFF,TGTGCCAGCAGCAGCATACCCGGAGGGGTAAGGGAAAAACTGTTTTTT
TRBJ2-7,once,TRBV6-6,TRBD1,CASSYGRGNYEQYF,TGTGCCAGCAGTTACGGCAGGGGGAATTACGAGCAGTACTTC
TRBJ2-1,NA,TRBV5-6,NA,CASSFDNEQFF,TGTGCCAGCAGCTTCGATAATGAGCAGTTCTTC
TRBJ2-7,once,TRBV10-3,NA,CAISVRRDEQYF,TGTGCCATCAGTGTGAGGAGGGACGAGCAGTACTTC
TRBJ2-5,NA,TRBV5-4,TRBD2,CASSLKLAGEETQYF,TGTGCCAGCAGCTTGAAGCTAGCGGGGGAAGAGACCCAGTACTTC
TRBJ2-2,NA,TRBV14,NA,CASSRRAEDTGELFF,TGTGCCAGCAGCCGCCGCGCAGAGGACACCGGGGAGCTGTTTTTT
TRBJ1-1,NA,TRBV25-1,NA,CASSESLQGNTEAFF,TGTGCCAGCAGTGAGTCCCTACAGGGAAACACTGAAGCTTTCTTT
TRBJ2-7,once,TRBV6-1,NA,CASSENIGLFSVYF,TGTGCCAGCAGTGAAAATATCGGTCTGTTCTCGGTGTACTTC
TRBJ1-6,NA,TRBV7-9,TRBD1,CASSLVLRQGALTDSPLHF,TGTGCCAGCAGCTTAGTGTTGAGGCAGGGGGCGCTGACCGATTCACCCCTCCACTTT
TRBJ2-2,NA,TRBV5-4,TRBD2,CASSLKRERAGELFF,TGTGCCAGCAGCTTAAAGCGGGAGAGGGCCGGGGAGCTGTTTTTT
TRBJ2-7,NA,TRBV5-5,NA,CASSFSYEQYF,TGTGCCAGCAGCTTCTCCTACGAGCAGTACTTC
TRBJ1-4,NA,TRBV5-5,NA,CASSLAQSVEKLFF,TGTGCCAGCAGCTTGGCGCAGTCCGTAGAAAAACTGTTTTTT
TRBJ2-7,NA,TRBV14,NA,CASSQAGVGTVKYF,TGTGCCAGCAGCCAAGCGGGAGTCGGCACGGTTAAGTACTTC
TRBJ2-1,NA,TRBV5-4,TRBD1,CASSTGQEIYNEQFF,TGTGCCAGCAGCACCGGACAGGAGATCTACAATGAGCAGTTCTTC
TRBJ2-5,NA,TRBV5-4,NA,CASSLGDSVRTQYF,TGTGCCAGCAGCTTGGGAGACAGTGTCCGGACCCAGTACTTC
TRBJ1-1,NA,TRBV28,TRBD1,CASPSPGGTEAFF,TGTGCCAGCCCTTCCCCAGGGGGCACTGAAGCTTTCTTT
TRBJ1-5,NA,TRBV19,NA,CASSIRARVPNQPQHF,TGTGCCAGTAGTATACGGGCCAGGGTCCCCAATCAGCCCCAGCATTTT
TRBJ1-5,NA,TRBV5-8,NA,CASSLIGQPQHF,TGTGCCAGCAGCTTGATAGGTCAGCCCCAGCATTTT
TRBJ2-1,NA,TRBV7-9,NA,CASSLGQYNEQFF,TGTGCCAGCAGCTTAGGGCAATACAATGAGCAGTTCTTC
TRBJ1-5,once,TRBV28,NA,CASSSFSGVPNQPQHF,TGTGCCAGCAGTTCGTTCTCCGGGGTACCAAATCAGCCCCAGCATTTT
TRBJ2-1,NA,TRBV29-1,TRBD2,CSVPRLAGGSYNEQFF,TGCAGCGTTCCCCGACTAGCGGGAGGTTCCTACAATGAGCAGTTCTTC
TRBJ2-1,NA,TRBV6-5,NA,CASSYSGRAKGEQFF,TGTGCCAGCAGTTACTCGGGCAGGGCTAAGGGTGAGCAGTTCTTC
TRBJ2-6,NA,TRBV5-4,NA,CASSFEGTGANVLTF,TGTGCCAGCAGCTTTGAGGGGACTGGGGCCAACGTCCTGACTTTC
TRBJ1-1,NA,TRBV28,NA,CASSSVNTEAFF,TGTGCCAGCAGTTCTGTGAACACTGAAGCTTTCTTT
TRBJ1-5,NA,TRBV5-1,NA,CASSPGGGNQPQHF,TGCGCCAGCAGCCCCGGAGGGGGGAATCAGCCCCAGCATTTT
TRBJ1-5,NA,TRBV6-6,TRBD1,CASSDRARNQPQHF,TGTGCCAGCAGCGACAGGGCCCGCAATCAGCCCCAGCATTTT
TRBJ2-1,NA,TRBV18,TRBD1,CASSRTGRSYNEQFF,TGTGCCAGCTCAAGGACAGGCCGCTCCTACAATGAGCAGTTCTTC
TRBJ2-4,NA,TRBV5-5,TRBD1,CASSPRQGITKNIQYF,TGTGCCAGCAGCCCAAGACAGGGAATCACCAAAAACATTCAGTACTTC
TRBJ2-3,NA,TRBV5-6,NA,CASSSVGDGRRDTQYF,TGTGCCAGCAGCTCCGTCGGCGACGGACGAAGGGATACGCAGTATTTT
TRBJ1-5,NA,TRBV19,NA,CASSIYMSNQPQHF,TGTGCCAGTAGTATATATATGAGCAATCAGCCCCAGCATTTT
TRBJ2-2,NA,TRBV30,NA,CAWSIRGGRTVTGELFF,TGTGCCTGGAGTATCCGAGGGGGACGCACGGTAACCGGGGAGCTGTTTTTT
TRBJ2-1,NA,TRBV7-9,TRBD1,CASSGDRGEQFF,TGTGCCAGCAGCGGTGACAGGGGTGAGCAGTTCTTC
TRBJ2-7,NA,TRBV13,NA,CASSLYRDTYEQYF,TGTGCCAGCAGCTTATACAGGGATACCTACGAGCAGTACTTC
TRBJ2-1,NA,TRBV5-8,NA,CASSLVGGFYNEQFF,TGTGCCAGCAGCTTGGTGGGGGGCTTTTACAATGAGCAGTTCTTC
TRBJ1-2,NA,TRBV6-5,NA,CASGYADSYGYTF,TGTGCCAGCGGTTACGCCGACTCCTATGGCTACACCTTC
TRBJ2-7,NA,TRBV28,TRBD2,CASSFTSGGSYEQYF,TGTGCCAGCAGTTTCACTAGCGGGGGCTCCTACGAGCAGTACTTC
TRBJ2-7,NA,TRBV7-9,TRBD1,CASSVTGVTYEQYF,TGTGCCAGCAGCGTGACAGGGGTGACCTACGAGCAGTACTTC
TRBJ2-5,NA,TRBV7-7,NA,CASSPGTSQETQYF,TGTGCCAGCAGCCCTGGGACTTCGCAAGAGACCCAGTACTTC
TRBJ1-2,NA,TRBV4-3,NA,CASSQAGGVHGYTF,TGCGCCAGCAGCCAAGCCGGGGGGGTGCATGGCTACACCTTC
TRBJ2-1,NA,TRBV5-1,TRBD2,CASSEGTSGSNEQFF,TGCGCCAGCAGCGAGGGGACTAGCGGGAGTAATGAGCAGTTCTTC
TRBJ2-1,NA,TRBV5-1,TRBD2,CASSNSGRTSYNEQFF,TGCGCCAGTAGTAATAGCGGGAGGACCTCCTACAATGAGCAGTTCTTC
TRBJ2-5,NA,TRBV18,NA,CASSPPGSKETQYF,TGTGCCAGCTCACCCCCGGGCAGTAAAGAGACCCAGTACTTC
TRBJ2-1,NA,TRBV5-6,NA,CASSPGPKNEQFF,TGTGCCAGCAGCCCCGGGCCCAAGAATGAGCAGTTCTTC
TRBJ2-3,NA,TRBV7-2,TRBD2,CASSIIAGGSTDTQYF,TGTGCCAGCAGCATCATAGCGGGAGGCAGCACAGATACGCAGTATTTT
TRBJ1-5,NA,TRBV6-1,TRBD1,CASSGQGSNQPQHF,TGTGCCAGCTCGGGACAGGGTAGCAATCAGCCCCAGCATTTT
TRBJ1-2,NA,TRBV29-1,TRBD1,CSVEDPGTGAEGYTF,TGCAGCGTCGAAGATCCAGGGACAGGGGCAGAAGGCTACACCTTC
TRBJ1-1,NA,TRBV11-2,NA,CASSLSLGMNTEAFF,TGTGCCAGCAGCTTATCCCTGGGCATGAACACTGAAGCTTTCTTT
TRBJ2-1,NA,TRBV21-1,NA,CASSKKAAFVYNEQFF,TGTGCCAGCAGCAAAAAAGCGGCCTTCGTCTACAATGAGCAGTTCTTC
TRBJ1-3,NA,TRBV10-1,NA,CASSEYGADSGNTIYF,TGCGCCAGCAGTGAGTACGGGGCCGACTCTGGAAACACCATATATTTT